This T cell receptor (beta chain) was identified during a study of blood T cell repertoires in COVID-19. Across the whole study: Material from acute and convalescent COVID-19 was sourced from the United States, Italy and Spain.

Assay used: immunoSEQ multiplex PCR; TCRdb lists only in-frame clones, some missing. The sample consists of a few hundred thousand clones, 70% to 90% of them appearing once. Patients of the Seattle cohort, enrolled during active infection, were followed longitudinally. The CDR3 has 16 residues. CDR1 is LGHDT, CDR2 YNNKEL, per germline (reference sequence). J was trimmed by 4 bases and V by 4 bases; bases with no gene match: 9. The chain recombines TRBV3-1 (or the pseudogene TRBV3-2) with TRBJ1-2; 10 nucleotides agree with TRBD1. The TCR comes from a man in his late teens or twenties with COVID-19, enrolled during active disease. Sequencing was performed on peripheral blood. The chain's CDR3 is CASSPRDRGFGYGYTF. In nucleotides, the CDR3 is TGTGCCAGCAGCCCCCGGGACAGGGGCTTCGGCTATGGCTACACCTTC.